This T cell receptor (beta chain) originates from a study of a mutant IDH1 vaccine in newly diagnosed glioma listed by TCRdb under 2021. Regarding the complete study: Across visits V03 through V10, patients got a total of eight vaccinations, given in weeks 1, 3, 5, 7, 11, 15, 19 and 23. Of the roughly 34 treated patients, approximately 62% were male and around 40% were female, and a mean age of around 40 years was recorded. For exploratory analyses, longitudinal TCRB deep sequencing was carried out in about two dozen treated patients wherever samples were available. Vaccination started 4-6 weeks after radiotherapy alone, or was given together with temozolomide cycles in the groups whose treatment included chemotherapy. Six visits were used for peripheral blood collection: V03 (baseline), V05, V07, V10, V12 and V13. Before enrollment, most patients had been given radiochemotherapy with temozolomide as standard therapy, while the rest had received either radiotherapy alone or temozolomide alone. Beyond this particular receptor, the publication reports: Immune responses induced by the vaccine were seen in 90% to 95% of patients across multiple MHC alleles. Pseudoprogression appeared unrelated to alterations in the top peripheral T cell clonotypes detected by TCRB sequencing. Selection of PBMC samples for TCRB deep sequencing was based on availability. The authors stated that sample limitations prevented analyses of patient blood samples from being reproduced.

The library was prepared using the immunoSEQ multiplex PCR assay. Rearranged TCR beta chain sequences were amplified using the hsTCRB Kit according to the manufacturer's protocol. Sequencing of TCRB libraries was carried out on an Illumina MiSeq. In the authors' own workflow: The proprietary platform of the kit vendor was used for demultiplexing, trimming and gene mapping. TCRdb re-hosts the immuneACCESS table, in-frame sequences only. Its copies lack some clones; in the studies checked, an unresolved V gene accounts for under half of them, and the cause for the rest is not known. V, J and clone size reflect that table, while D and trimming were determined from the DNA. The sample table holds over 35,000 clones, of which roughly 76% were seen once. Roughly 5% of the sample is taken by the ten largest. The CDR3 holds 16 amino acids from the cysteine to the phenylalanine. Just CDR3 DNA is preserved here, 48 bases in frame from base 1. Via the germline V gene (reference sequence), CDR1 is MNHEY and CDR2 SMNVEV. V loses 2 bases at its end and J loses 3 bases; junction bases beyond the gene matches: 8.

In the case of this clone: Its antigen is currently not known. Within one base of it there is no much larger clone, and no base qualities were kept.

The time point label, read with the paper, signifies: week 23, last vaccination. Every vaccine dose consisted of 300 ug of a 20-mer mutant IDH1 peptide in Montanide, administered subcutaneously together with topical imiquimod. Newly diagnosed WHO grade 3 or 4 IDH1-mutant astrocytomas showing loss of nuclear ATRX were present in the donors. The samples were drawn from NOA16, a multicentre, single-arm, open-label phase I trial in Germany that tested a mutant IDH1 peptide vaccine in humans for the first time. Genomic DNA for TCRB sequencing was isolated from EDTA blood with the DNeasy Blood and Tissue Kit.

This specimen consisted of PBMCs, obtained from a glioma patient whose treatment included an IDH1 peptide vaccine. The chain uses TRBV27 and TRBJ2-7, with 9 bases in between that match TRBD1. This TCR derives from a man in his forties or fifties with glioma. The DNA sequence is given as TGTGCCAGCAGTTTAATCCCGACAGGGGGTGACTACGAGCAGTACTTC. Translated, this is CASSLIPTGGDYEQYF.